This TCR beta chain emerged from a study of OX40 agonist ivuxolimab in advanced cancers. Looking at the study overall: A history of anti-PD-1, anti-PD-L1 or anti-CTLA-4 therapy was acceptable, and roughly 40% had some. One patient with hepatocellular carcinoma and two with cutaneous melanoma, three in all, had partial responses. Findings of the study overall: The average count of expanded clones was higher among CD8+ T cells than among CD4+. Among the lowest levels of clonal expansion were found in partial responders at 0.1-3.0 mg/kg.

Assay used: immunoSEQ multiplex PCR; TCRdb lists only in-frame clones, some missing. The sample records 45,000 to 60,000 clones, over 65% being singletons. About this clone itself: Its antigen remains unknown.

The TCR sequence derives from an adult with an advanced solid tumor such as melanoma, head and neck, liver or kidney cancer. Sequencing was performed on CD4+ or CD8+ T cells sorted from blood, taken in a trial of the OX40 agonist ivuxolimab.

CDR3: CAWILIGGTGELFF. In DNA form, the CDR3 reads TGTGCCTGGATTCTTATCGGGGGCACCGGGGAGCTGTTTTTT. The chain combines TRBV30 with TRBJ2-2; possibly TRBD2 for D (6 bases). The ends were cut back, 4 bases at V and 4 bases at J, with 13 bases in the middle. The length of the CDR3 is 14 residues. Germline CDR1 GTSNPN, CDR2 SVGIG (reference sequence).